These T cell receptor beta chains were read from a single sample in a study of blood T cell repertoires in COVID-19. The assay was immunoSEQ multiplex PCR, and TCRdb's table has in-frame clones only and misses some. The table lists 220,000 or so clones, about 82% of them singletons. The sequenced sample consisted of PBMCs or T cells enriched from blood (not recorded which). Source of these receptors: a woman aged 45-60 years who had recovered from COVID-19. CDR3s include the opening cysteine and the closing phenylalanine or tryptophan. The D gene is left open where the match is weak. Clone size, where shown, is once, few, many, or a class for clones that have expanded.

V gene: TRBV30; D gene: NA; clone size: NA; J gene: TRBJ1-2; CDR3 DNA: TGTGCCAGCCCATTTCACGGGGGTGGATCGGGGGGCTACACCTTC; CDR3 protein: CASPFHGGGSGGYTF
V gene: TRBV7-2; D gene: NA; clone size: NA; J gene: TRBJ1-2; CDR3 DNA: TGTGCCAGCAGCTTCCAGAGCCCGGGGAGGAACTATGGCTACACCTTC; CDR3 protein: CASSFQSPGRNYGYTF
V gene: TRBV28; D gene: NA; clone size: NA; J gene: TRBJ1-4; CDR3 DNA: TGTGCCAGCACTACGGGGGGAGCTAATGAAAAACTGTTTTTT; CDR3 protein: CASTTGGANEKLFF
V gene: TRBV11-3; D gene: NA; clone size: NA; J gene: TRBJ2-3; CDR3 DNA: TGTGCCAGCAGCCCCTTTTATACAGATACGCAGTATTTT; CDR3 protein: CASSPFYTDTQYF
V gene: TRBV19; D gene: TRBD1; clone size: NA; J gene: TRBJ2-7; CDR3 DNA: TGTGCCAGTAGTAACCCCAGGGACAGACACTACGAGCAGTACTTC; CDR3 protein: CASSNPRDRHYEQYF
V gene: TRBV4-1; D gene: TRBD1; clone size: NA; J gene: TRBJ1-4; CDR3 DNA: TGCGCCAGCAGACCGACTCCTGACAGGGTAGGGGAAAAACTGTTTTTT; CDR3 protein: CASRPTPDRVGEKLFF
V gene: TRBV10-1; D gene: NA; clone size: NA; J gene: TRBJ2-3; CDR3 DNA: TGCGCCAGCATTTATGCCGCAGCGGACCACACAGATACGCAGTATTTT; CDR3 protein: CASIYAAADHTDTQYF
V gene: TRBV5-4; D gene: NA; clone size: NA; J gene: TRBJ2-2; CDR3 DNA: TGTGCCAGCAGCCGGGAGTACACCGGGGAGCTGTTTTTT; CDR3 protein: CASSREYTGELFF
V gene: TRBV2; D gene: NA; clone size: NA; J gene: TRBJ1-2; CDR3 DNA: TGTGCCAGCAGTGGTCTACAGGGACCTAACTATGGCTACACCTTC; CDR3 protein: CASSGLQGPNYGYTF
V gene: TRBV11-2; D gene: NA; clone size: once; J gene: TRBJ2-7; CDR3 DNA: TGTGCCAGCAGCTCGGTCAAAGGGGGTCTCTCCTACGAGCAGTACTTC; CDR3 protein: CASSSVKGGLSYEQYF
V gene: TRBV6-5; D gene: NA; clone size: NA; J gene: TRBJ1-5; CDR3 DNA: TGTGCCAGCAGTTACTCGATACGGCAGCCCCAGCATTTT; CDR3 protein: CASSYSIRQPQHF
V gene: TRBV3-1/TRBV3-2; D gene: NA; clone size: NA; J gene: TRBJ2-3; CDR3 DNA: TGTGCCAGCAGCCAAGGAACTAGCCCTAGCACAGATACGCAGTATTTT; CDR3 protein: CASSQGTSPSTDTQYF
V gene: TRBV7-2; D gene: TRBD1; clone size: NA; J gene: TRBJ1-5; CDR3 DNA: TGTGCCAGCAGCTTTCAGGGGGCTGACAATCAGCCCCAGCATTTT; CDR3 protein: CASSFQGADNQPQHF
V gene: TRBV3-1/TRBV3-2; D gene: TRBD1; clone size: NA; J gene: TRBJ2-2; CDR3 DNA: TGTGCCAGCAGCCCGGGGACAGGTCCCACCGGGGAGCTGTTTTTT; CDR3 protein: CASSPGTGPTGELFF
V gene: TRBV6-5; D gene: NA; clone size: NA; J gene: TRBJ1-5; CDR3 DNA: TGTGCCAGCACCCCCGACAGGCGCCACAATCAGCCCCAGCATTTT; CDR3 protein: CASTPDRRHNQPQHF